The clone carrying this TCR beta chain has just a few counts. Its antigen is unknown. The data were obtained in a study of beta chain features in type 1 diabetes. General study points: Significant though moderate, a shortening of TCRB CDR3s appeared in all four CD4+ subsets of Type 1 diabetes patients.

The study reverse transcribed the entire isolated RNA, so it sequenced expressed TCRB transcripts. Repertoires were generated with immunoSEQ multiplex PCR, while TCRdb's copy carries only in-frame clones and drops some. The table lists 250,000 to 350,000 clones, approximately 15% of them singletons, with 0.015% to 0.02% in the top ten. Staining for CD45RO/CCR7/CD25/CD127/CD95/CD27 allowed sorting of CD4+ naive, central memory, regulatory and stem cell-like memory cells. This sequence was found in a man in his thirties or forties with type 1 diabetes. The sequenced material came from naive CD4+ T cells from blood.

The CDR3 DNA sequence: TGTGCCAGCAGGCCCGGCGCGGGGAAGCCCCAGCATTTT. It specifies CASRPGAGKPQHF. The rearrangement uses TRBV28 and TRBJ1-5, with D hard to call. Germline assignment: CDR1 MDHEN and CDR2 SYDVKM. V was clipped by 6 bases and J by 8 bases, with 14 bases between them. The CDR3 has 13 residues.